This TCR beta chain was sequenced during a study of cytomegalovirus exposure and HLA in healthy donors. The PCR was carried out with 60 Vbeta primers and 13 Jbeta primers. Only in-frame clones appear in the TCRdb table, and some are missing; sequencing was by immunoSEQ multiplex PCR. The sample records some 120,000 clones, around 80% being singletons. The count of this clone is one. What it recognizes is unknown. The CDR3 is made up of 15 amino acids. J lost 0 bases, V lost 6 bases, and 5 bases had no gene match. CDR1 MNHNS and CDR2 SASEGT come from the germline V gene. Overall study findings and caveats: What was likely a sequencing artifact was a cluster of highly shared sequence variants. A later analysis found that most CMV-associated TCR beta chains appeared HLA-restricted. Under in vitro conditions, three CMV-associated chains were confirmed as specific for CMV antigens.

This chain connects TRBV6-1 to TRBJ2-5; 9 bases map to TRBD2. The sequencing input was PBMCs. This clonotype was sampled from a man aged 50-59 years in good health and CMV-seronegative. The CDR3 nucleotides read TGTGCCAGCAGGACTAGCGGTTCGTACCAAGAGACCCAGTACTTC. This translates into CASRTSGSYQETQYF.